This TCR beta chain was observed in a study of cytotoxic CD8 clonotypes in ibrutinib-treated CLL. This CDR3 has 15 amino acids. Germline V gene lookup returns CDR1 MNHNY and CDR2 SVGAGI (reference sequence). The data were produced by immunoSEQ multiplex PCR, yet TCRdb's version contains in-frame clones alone and is incomplete. The table includes under 150,000 clones, around 80% detected once. The sample in question was PBMCs, obtained after 36 months of ibrutinib treatment. This receptor was taken from a human donor with chronic lymphocytic leukemia. This chain uses TRBV6-6 with TRBJ2-5; TRBD1 is a possible D gene (6 bases). The DNA matches TRBJ2-7 better at its end, which makes the J call doubtful. For the CDR3, the DNA is TGTGCCAGCAGTCCTAGGACAGCCTTCTCCTACGAGCAGTACTTC. It codes for CASSPRTAFSYEQYF.